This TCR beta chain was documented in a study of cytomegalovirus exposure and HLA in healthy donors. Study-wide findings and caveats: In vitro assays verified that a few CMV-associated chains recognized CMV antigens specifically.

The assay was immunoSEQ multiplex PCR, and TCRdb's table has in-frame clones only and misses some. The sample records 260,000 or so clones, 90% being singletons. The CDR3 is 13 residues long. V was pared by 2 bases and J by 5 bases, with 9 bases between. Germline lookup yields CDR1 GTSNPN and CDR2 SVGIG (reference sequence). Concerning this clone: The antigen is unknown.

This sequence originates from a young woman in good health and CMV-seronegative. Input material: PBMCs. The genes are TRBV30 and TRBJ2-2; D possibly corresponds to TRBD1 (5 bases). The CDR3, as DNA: TGTGCCTGGAGTATGGCAGGGACCGGGGAGCTGTTTTTT. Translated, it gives CAWSMAGTGELFF.